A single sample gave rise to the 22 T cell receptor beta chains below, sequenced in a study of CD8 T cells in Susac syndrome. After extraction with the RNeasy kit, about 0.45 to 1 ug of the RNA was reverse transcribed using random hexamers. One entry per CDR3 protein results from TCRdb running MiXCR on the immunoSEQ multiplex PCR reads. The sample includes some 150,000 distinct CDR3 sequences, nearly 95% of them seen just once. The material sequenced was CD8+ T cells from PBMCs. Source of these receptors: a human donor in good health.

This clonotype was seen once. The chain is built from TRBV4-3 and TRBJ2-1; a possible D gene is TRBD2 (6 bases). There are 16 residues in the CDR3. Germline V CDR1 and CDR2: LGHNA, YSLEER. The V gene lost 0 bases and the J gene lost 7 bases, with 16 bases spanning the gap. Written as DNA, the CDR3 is TGCGCCAGCAGCCAAGATGTCAGTTCTGCGGGGAATGAGCAGTTCTTC. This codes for CASSQDVSSAGNEQFF.

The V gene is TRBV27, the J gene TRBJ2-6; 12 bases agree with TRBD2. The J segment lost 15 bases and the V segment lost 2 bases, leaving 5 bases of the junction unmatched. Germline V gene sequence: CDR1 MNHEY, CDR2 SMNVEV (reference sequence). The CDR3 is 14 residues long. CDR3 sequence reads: CASSLRGTSGSLTF. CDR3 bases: TGTGCCAGCAGTTTAAGGGGGACTAGCGGGTCCCTGACTTTC.

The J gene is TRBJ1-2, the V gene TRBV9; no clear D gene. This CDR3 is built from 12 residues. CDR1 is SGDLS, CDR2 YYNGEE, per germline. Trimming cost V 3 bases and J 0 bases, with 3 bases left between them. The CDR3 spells CASSGANYGYTF. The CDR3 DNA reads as TGTGCCAGCAGCGGAGCTAACTATGGCTACACCTTC.

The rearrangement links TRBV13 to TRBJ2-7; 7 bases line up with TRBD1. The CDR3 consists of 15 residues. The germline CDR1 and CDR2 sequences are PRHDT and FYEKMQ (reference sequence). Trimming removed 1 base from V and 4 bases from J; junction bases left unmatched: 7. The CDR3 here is CASSLEEGAGYEQYF. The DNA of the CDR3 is TGTGCCAGCAGCTTAGAAGAGGGGGCTGGATACGAGCAGTACTTC. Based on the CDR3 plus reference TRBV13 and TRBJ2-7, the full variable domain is AAGVIQSPRHLIKEKRETATLKCYPIPRHDTVYWYQQGPGQDPQFLISFYEKMQSDKGSIPDRFSAQQFSDYHSELNMSSLELGDSALYFCASSLEEGAGYEQYFGPGTRLTVT.

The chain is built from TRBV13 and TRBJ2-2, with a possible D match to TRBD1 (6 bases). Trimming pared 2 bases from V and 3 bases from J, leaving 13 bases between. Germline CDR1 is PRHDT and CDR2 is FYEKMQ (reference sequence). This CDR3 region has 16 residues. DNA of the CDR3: TGTGCCAGCAGCTTATTTGCACAGGGAGACACCGGGGAGCTGTTTTTT. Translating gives CASSLFAQGDTGELFF. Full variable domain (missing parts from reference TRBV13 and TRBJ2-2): AAGVIQSPRHLIKEKRETATLKCYPIPRHDTVYWYQQGPGQDPQFLISFYEKMQSDKGSIPDRFSAQQFSDYHSELNMSSLELGDSALYFCASSLFAQGDTGELFFGEGSRLTVL.

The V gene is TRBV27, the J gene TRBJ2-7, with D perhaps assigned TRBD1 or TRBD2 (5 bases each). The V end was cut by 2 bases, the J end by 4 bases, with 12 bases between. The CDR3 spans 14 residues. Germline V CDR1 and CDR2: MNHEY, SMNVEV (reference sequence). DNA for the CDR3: TGTGCCAGCAGTTTAGGCCTTTGGGGGTACGAGCAGTACTTC. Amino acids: CASSLGLWGYEQYF.

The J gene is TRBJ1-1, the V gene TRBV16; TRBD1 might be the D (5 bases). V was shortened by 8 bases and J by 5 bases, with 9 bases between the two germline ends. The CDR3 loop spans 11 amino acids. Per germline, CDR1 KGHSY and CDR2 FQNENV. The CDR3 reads CASDRGTEAFF. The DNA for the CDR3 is TGTGCCAGCGATAGGGGAACTGAAGCTTTCTTT.

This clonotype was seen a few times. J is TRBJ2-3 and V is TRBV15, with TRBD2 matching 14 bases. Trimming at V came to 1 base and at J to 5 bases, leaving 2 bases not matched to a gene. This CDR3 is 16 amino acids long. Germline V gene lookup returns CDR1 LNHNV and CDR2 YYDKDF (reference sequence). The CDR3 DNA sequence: TGTGCCACCAGCAGAGCGACTAGCGGGAGGGTAGATACGCAGTATTTT. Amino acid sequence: CATSRATSGRVDTQYF.

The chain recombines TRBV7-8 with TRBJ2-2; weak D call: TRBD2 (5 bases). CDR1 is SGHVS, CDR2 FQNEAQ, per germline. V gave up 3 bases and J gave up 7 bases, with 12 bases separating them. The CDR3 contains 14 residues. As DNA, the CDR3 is TGTGCCAGCAGCTTCACACCCGGGGACGGGGAGCTGTTTTTT. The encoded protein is CASSFTPGDGELFF.

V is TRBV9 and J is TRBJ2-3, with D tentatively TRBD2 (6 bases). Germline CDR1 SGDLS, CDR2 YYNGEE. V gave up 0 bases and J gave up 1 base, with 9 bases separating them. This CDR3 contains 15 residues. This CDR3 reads CASSVVPGGTDTQYF. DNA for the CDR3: TGTGCCAGCAGCGTAGTCCCGGGAGGCACAGATACGCAGTATTTT.

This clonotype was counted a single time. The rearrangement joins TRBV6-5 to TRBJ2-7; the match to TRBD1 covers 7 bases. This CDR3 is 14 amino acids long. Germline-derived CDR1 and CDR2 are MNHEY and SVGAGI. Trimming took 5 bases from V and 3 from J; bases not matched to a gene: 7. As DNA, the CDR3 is TGTGCCAGCAGTGGGGGACAGCGATTCTACGAGCAGTACTTC. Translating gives CASSGGQRFYEQYF.

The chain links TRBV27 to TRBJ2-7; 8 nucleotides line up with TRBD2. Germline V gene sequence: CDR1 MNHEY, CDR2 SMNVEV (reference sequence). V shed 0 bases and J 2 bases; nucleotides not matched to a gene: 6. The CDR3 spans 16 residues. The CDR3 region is CASSLSRLAPTYEQYF. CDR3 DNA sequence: TGTGCCAGCAGTTTATCGAGACTAGCGCCTACCTACGAGCAGTACTTC.

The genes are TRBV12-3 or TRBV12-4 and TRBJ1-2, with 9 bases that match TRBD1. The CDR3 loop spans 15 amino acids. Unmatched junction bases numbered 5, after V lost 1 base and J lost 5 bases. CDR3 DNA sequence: TGTGCCAGCAGTTTAGAATGGGACAGGGCTTATGGCTACACCTTC. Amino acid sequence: CASSLEWDRAYGYTF.

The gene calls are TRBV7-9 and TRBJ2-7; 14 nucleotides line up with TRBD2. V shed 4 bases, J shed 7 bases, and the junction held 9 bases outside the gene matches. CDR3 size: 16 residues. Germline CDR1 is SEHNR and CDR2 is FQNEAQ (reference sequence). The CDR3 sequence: CASSSQTSGRAWEQYF. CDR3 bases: TGTGCCAGCAGCTCCCAGACTAGCGGGAGGGCCTGGGAGCAGTACTTC.

The CDR3 loop reads CATKGQYYGYTF. The CDR3 nucleotides are TGTGCCACCAAGGGGCAATACTATGGCTACACCTTC. J is TRBJ1-2 and V is TRBV15; weak D call: TRBD1 (5 bases). Germline loops: CDR1 LNHNV, CDR2 YYDKDF (reference sequence). V was cut by 7 bases and J by 3 bases, with 9 bases left in between. This CDR3 is 12 amino acids long.

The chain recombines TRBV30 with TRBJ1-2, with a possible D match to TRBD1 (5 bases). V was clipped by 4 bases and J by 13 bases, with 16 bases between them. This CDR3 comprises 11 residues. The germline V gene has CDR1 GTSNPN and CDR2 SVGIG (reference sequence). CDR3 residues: CAWTQGNALTF. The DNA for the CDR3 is TGTGCCTGGACGCAGGGAAATGCGCTCACCTTC.

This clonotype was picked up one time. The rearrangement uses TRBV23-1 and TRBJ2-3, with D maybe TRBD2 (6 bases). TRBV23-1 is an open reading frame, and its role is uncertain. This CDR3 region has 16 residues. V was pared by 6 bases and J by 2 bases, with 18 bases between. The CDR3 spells CASSPPDYHSTDTQYF. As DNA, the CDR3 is TGCGCCAGCAGCCCCCCGGACTACCACTCCACAGATACGCAGTATTTT.

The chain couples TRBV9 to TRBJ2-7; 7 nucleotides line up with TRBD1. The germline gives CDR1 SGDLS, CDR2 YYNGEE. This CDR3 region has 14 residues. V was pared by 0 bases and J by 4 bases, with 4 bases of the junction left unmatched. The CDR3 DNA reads TGTGCCAGCAGCGTAGAAGGGGGCCTATACGAGCAGTACTTC. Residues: CASSVEGGLYEQYF. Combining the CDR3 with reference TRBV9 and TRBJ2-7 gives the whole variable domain DSGVTQTPKHLITATGQRVTLRCSPRSGDLSVYWYQQSLDQGLQFLIQYYNGEERAKGNILERFSAQQFPDLHSELNLSSLELGDSALYFCASSVEGGLYEQYFGPGTRLTVT.

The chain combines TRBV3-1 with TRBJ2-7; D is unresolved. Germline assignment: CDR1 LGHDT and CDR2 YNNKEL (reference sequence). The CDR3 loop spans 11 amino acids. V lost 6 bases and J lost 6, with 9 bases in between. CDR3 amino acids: CASREFSEQYF. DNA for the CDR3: TGTGCCAGCAGAGAGTTCTCCGAGCAGTACTTC.

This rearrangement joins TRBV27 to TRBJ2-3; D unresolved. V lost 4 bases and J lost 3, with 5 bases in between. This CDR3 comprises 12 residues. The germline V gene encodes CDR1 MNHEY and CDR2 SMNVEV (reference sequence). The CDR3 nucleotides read TGTGCCAGCAGTTCACAAACAGATACGCAGTATTTT. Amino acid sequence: CASSSQTDTQYF.

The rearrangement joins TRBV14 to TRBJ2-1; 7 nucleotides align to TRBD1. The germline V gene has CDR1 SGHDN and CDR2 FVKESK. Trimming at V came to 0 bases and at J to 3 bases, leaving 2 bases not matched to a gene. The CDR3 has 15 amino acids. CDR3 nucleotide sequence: TGTGCCAGCAGCCAAGAGGACAGGTTCTACAATGAGCAGTTCTTC. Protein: CASSQEDRFYNEQFF.

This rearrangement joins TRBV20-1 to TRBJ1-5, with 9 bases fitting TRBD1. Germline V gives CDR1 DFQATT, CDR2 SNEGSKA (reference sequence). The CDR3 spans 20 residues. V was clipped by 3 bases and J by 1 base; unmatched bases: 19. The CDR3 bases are TGCAGTGCTAGCGCCCCGCTGGGGACAGGGACATATTTGAGCAATCAGCCCCAGCATTTT. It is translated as CSASAPLGTGTYLSNQPQHF.